The clone carrying this T cell receptor beta chain was seen ten or more times. The target antigen is unknown. The read comes to an end 3 residues before the CDR3 does, leaving the germline J gene to fill in the end. Only in-frame clones appear in the TCRdb table, and some are missing; sequencing was by immunoSEQ multiplex PCR. Observed in the sample are under 30,000 clones, none of them singletons. The data originate from a study of T cell clonality in common variable immunodeficiency. Patients had low serum IgG, IgA and/or IgM and specific antibody deficiency. The trim removed 5 bases at V and 6 bases at J, leaving 12 bases unmatched. Germline V gene sequence: CDR1 SGHTA, CDR2 FQGTGA. This CDR3 has 18 amino acids. Study findings and constraints: The cause of increased CVID clonality remains unclear without subpopulation sequencing. Common variable immunodeficiency TCR beta sequences reportedly had fewer deletions and N-nucleotide insertions.

This sequence was found in a human donor with common variable immunodeficiency. V gene TRBV7-3 combines with J gene TRBJ2-1; TRBD2 matches at 14 bases. The source material was peripheral blood mononuclear cells. This CDR3 reads CASSPRGTSGGPSNEQFF. Partial CDR3 DNA: TGTGCCAGCAGCCCGAGAGGGACTAGCGGGGGCCCTTCCAATGAG.